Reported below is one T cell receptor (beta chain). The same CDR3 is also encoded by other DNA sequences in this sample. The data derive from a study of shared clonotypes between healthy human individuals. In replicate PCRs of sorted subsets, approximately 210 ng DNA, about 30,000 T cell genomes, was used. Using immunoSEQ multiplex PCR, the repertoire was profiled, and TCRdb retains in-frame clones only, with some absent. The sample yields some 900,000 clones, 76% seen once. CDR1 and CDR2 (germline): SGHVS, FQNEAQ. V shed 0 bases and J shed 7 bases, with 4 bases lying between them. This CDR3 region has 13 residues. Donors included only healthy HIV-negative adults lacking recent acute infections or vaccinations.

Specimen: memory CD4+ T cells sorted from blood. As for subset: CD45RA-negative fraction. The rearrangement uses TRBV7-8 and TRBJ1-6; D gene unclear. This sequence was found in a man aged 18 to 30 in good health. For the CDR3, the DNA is TGTGCCAGCAGCTTAGCCGGGAATTCACCCCTCCACTTT. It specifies CASSLAGNSPLHF.